One sample yielded the 11 T cell receptor beta chains listed below, sequenced in a study of T cell responses to AZD1222 COVID-19 vaccine. Libraries were prepared by immunoSEQ multiplex PCR; TCRdb keeps only in-frame clonotypes and omits some of them. The table shows roughly 140,000 clones, with 91% occurring only once. The sequences come from peripheral blood, collected on day 0 of AZD1222 vaccination. All receptors derive from an adult in good health.

In regard to this clone: The sample holds other DNA sequences that translate to the same CDR3. The chain is built from TRBV28 and TRBJ1-1; maybe TRBD1 (5 bases). Germline lookup yields CDR1 MDHEN and CDR2 SYDVKM. The CDR3 is 13 residues long. Trimming removed 6 bases at V and 1 base at J, with 9 bases between. CDR3 loop: CASRITGNTEAFF. The CDR3 coding sequence is TGTGCCAGCAGGATTACAGGGAACACTGAAGCTTTCTTT. Filled out from reference TRBV28 and TRBJ1-1, the complete variable domain reads DVKVTQSSRYLVKRTGEKVFLECVQDMDHENMFWYRQDPGLGLRLIYFSYDVKMKEKGDIPEGYSVSREKKERFSLILESASTNQTSMYLCASRITGNTEAFFGQGTRLTVV.

Points on this clone: The same CDR3 also results from other DNA sequences found in this sample. The genes are TRBV5-1 and TRBJ1-3, with D uncertain. Germline V lookup: CDR1 SGHRS, CDR2 YFSETQ. Trimming cost V 4 bases and J 2 bases, with 7 bases left between them. The CDR3 sequence is 13 residues long. The chain's CDR3 is CASSEGPGNTIYF. CDR3 coding DNA: TGCGCCAGCAGCGAGGGCCCTGGAAACACCATATATTTT.

The sample holds one count of this clone. The chain's CDR3 is CASNHGDSGNTIYF. CDR3 bases: TGTGCCAGCAACCACGGGGACTCTGGAAACACCATATATTTT. The chain combines TRBV6-5 with TRBJ1-3; D call uncertain. The V and J ends lost 7 bases and 0 bases respectively, with 10 bases between them. The CDR3 has 14 amino acids. Germline lookup yields CDR1 MNHEY and CDR2 SVGAGI.

V is TRBV28 and J is TRBJ1-2; D remains ambiguous. Trimming took 10 bases from V and 3 from J, leaving 15 bases between them. This CDR3 has 13 amino acids. Germline CDR1 MDHEN, CDR2 SYDVKM. CDR3 nucleotide sequence: TGTGCCACCCGCAATCCGAGGGACTATGGCTACACCTTC. It encodes CATRNPRDYGYTF.

The V call is TRBV6-2 or TRBV6-3, the J call TRBJ2-1; TRBD2 agrees at 14 bases. V shed 0 bases, J shed 2 bases, and the junction held 12 bases outside the gene matches. Germline-derived CDR1 and CDR2 are MNHEY and SVGEGT. The CDR3 runs 21 residues. The CDR3 bases are TGTGCCAGCAGTTACTCGACCGGGACTAGCGGGAGTTGGCTGACCTACAATGAGCAGTTCTTC. It is translated as CASSYSTGTSGSWLTYNEQFF.

The rearrangement uses TRBV6-2 or TRBV6-3 and TRBJ2-7, with 8 nucleotides matching TRBD1. In germline, CDR1 is MNHEY, CDR2 SVGEGT. With 0 bases clipped from V and 2 bases from J, the junction kept 9 bases outside the gene matches. The CDR3 totals 17 residues. CDR3 residues: CASSYSRQGAPAYEQYF. The DNA of the CDR3 is TGTGCCAGCAGTTACTCTCGGCAGGGGGCCCCCGCCTACGAGCAGTACTTC.

The chain recombines TRBV7-2 with TRBJ2-3; D is perhaps TRBD1 (5 bases). The CDR3 runs 15 residues. Germline V gene data show CDR1 as SGHTA and CDR2 as FQGNSA. Trimming pared 3 bases from V and 4 bases from J, leaving 14 bases between. Here the CDR3 DNA reads TGTGCCAGCAGCTTTCCTAACCAGGGATCAGATACGCAGTATTTT. Translated, it gives CASSFPNQGSDTQYF. The whole variable domain, filled in from reference TRBV7-2 and TRBJ2-3, reads GAGVSQSPSNKVTEKGKDVELRCDPISGHTALYWYRQSLGQGLEFLIYFQGNSAPDKSGLPSDRFSAERTGGSVSTLTIQRTQQEDSAVYLCASSFPNQGSDTQYFGPGTRLTVL.

This rearrangement joins TRBV12-3 or TRBV12-4 to TRBJ2-5; D not resolved. This CDR3 spans 12 amino acids. Trimming pared 3 bases from V and 4 bases from J, leaving 6 bases between. DNA of the CDR3: TGTGCCAGCAGTTTCGGCGGAGAGACCCAGTACTTC. Translation: CASSFGGETQYF.

The V call is TRBV6-1, the J call TRBJ2-7; D not certain. This CDR3 spans 12 amino acids. Germline V gene data show CDR1 as MNHNS and CDR2 as SASEGT. Between the trimmed V and J ends, which lost 3 bases and 6 bases, there was a span of 9 bases. Written as DNA, the CDR3 is TGTGCCAGCAGTGATCGAGTGGGCGAGCAGTACTTC. This codes for CASSDRVGEQYF.

V usage is TRBV7-9 and J usage is TRBJ1-1; no clear D. Trimming stripped 4 bases from V and 5 bases from J, with 8 bases between. Germline V gene data show CDR1 as SEHNR and CDR2 as FQNEAQ (reference sequence). CDR3 length: 12 residues. The CDR3 loop reads CASSSSGTEAFF. In nucleotides, the CDR3 is TGTGCCAGCAGCTCAAGTGGGACTGAAGCTTTCTTT.

The rearrangement joins TRBV28 to TRBJ1-6, with D possibly TRBD1 on 5 matching bases. The V and J ends lost 7 bases and 13 bases respectively, with 17 bases between them. Germline V gives CDR1 MDHEN, CDR2 SYDVKM. The CDR3 loop spans 13 amino acids. The CDR3: CASTLRDQSPLHF. CDR3 coding DNA: TGTGCCAGCACCTTGAGGGACCAAAGCCCCCTCCACTTT.